This TCR beta chain was captured by sequencing in a study of pediatric ulcerative colitis. Per the germline V gene, CDR1 is SQVTM and CDR2 is ANQGSEA. Trimming pared 7 bases from V and 1 base from J, leaving 4 bases between. The CDR3 extends over 10 amino acids. The rectum was sampled with one to two pinch biopsies at colonoscopy. Some clones are missing from TCRdb's copy, which holds only in-frame ones; the method was immunoSEQ multiplex PCR. The repertoire holds roughly 25,000 clones, with about 69% as singletons. Sequencing input: gut tissue. The sequence was collected from a boy between 10 and 17 years old with severe ulcerative colitis. The chain links TRBV29-1 to TRBJ1-1; no firm D call. Written as DNA, the CDR3 is TGCAGCGCCCAGAACACTGAAGCTTTCTTT. This gives the protein CSAQNTEAFF.